This passage covers 8 T cell receptor beta chains from one sample sequenced in a study of cytomegalovirus exposure and HLA in healthy donors. Researchers ran the PCR with 60 Vbeta and 13 Jbeta primers. Some clones are missing from TCRdb's copy, which holds only in-frame ones; the method was immunoSEQ multiplex PCR. This table lists some 41,000 clones. The sequenced sample was PBMCs. These receptors originate from a male donor in good health and CMV-seronegative.

This chain joins TRBV5-1 and TRBJ2-1, with a weak D call TRBD1 (6 bases). The length of the CDR3 is 17 residues. Trimming took 3 bases from V and 7 from J, leaving 23 bases between them. The germline V gene has CDR1 SGHRS and CDR2 YFSETQ. CDR3 nucleotides: TGCGCCAGCAGCTATGAATCGCACAGGGTTATCGTGAATGAGCAGTTCTTC. This encodes CASSYESHRVIVNEQFF.

The chain uses TRBV25-1 and TRBJ1-2; 7 bases fit TRBD1. Germline V gene lookup returns CDR1 MGHDK and CDR2 SYGVNS. The J segment lost 6 bases and the V segment lost 3 bases, leaving 10 bases of the junction unmatched. This CDR3 comprises 15 residues. CDR3: CASSEGGGGSDGYTF. CDR3 DNA sequence: TGTGCCAGCAGTGAGGGAGGAGGGGGCTCGGATGGCTACACCTTC.

This chain joins TRBV7-7 and TRBJ2-2, with 8 positions matching TRBD1. Germline CDR1 reads SSHAT; CDR2 reads FNYEAQ (reference sequence). The CDR3 is 14 residues long. With 5 bases clipped from V and 3 bases from J, the junction kept 2 bases outside the gene matches. The CDR3 bases are TGTGCCAGCAGCCTGACAGGGGACACCGGGGAGCTGTTTTTT. This sequence encodes CASSLTGDTGELFF. Drawing the rest from reference TRBV7-7 and TRBJ2-2, the complete variable domain is GAGVSQSPRYKVTKRGQDVTLRCDPISSHATLYWYQQALGQGPEFLTYFNYEAQPDKSGLPSDRFSAERPEGSISTLTIQRTEQRDSAMYRCASSLTGDTGELFFGEGSRLTVL.

The chain uses TRBV7-8 and TRBJ2-1; TRBD2 aligns across 15 bases. This CDR3 is 15 amino acids long. V lost 4 bases to trimming and J lost 10 bases; unmatched junction nucleotides: 5. Germline CDR1 SGHVS, CDR2 FQNEAQ. The CDR3 sequence is CASSSGLAGGLEQFF. CDR3 nucleotide sequence: TGTGCCAGCAGCTCCGGACTAGCGGGGGGGCTCGAGCAGTTCTTC.

This CDR3 reads CASSYSAEAPEQYF. CDR3 in DNA: TGTGCCAGCAGTTACTCAGCCGAAGCTCCCGAGCAGTACTTC. The V gene is TRBV6-6, the J gene TRBJ2-7; the D is unclear. Trimming cost V 0 bases and J 6 bases, with 12 bases left between them. The length of the CDR3 is 14 residues. Germline CDR1 is MNHNY and CDR2 is SVGAGI (reference sequence).

V and J are TRBV5-1 and TRBJ2-7; 9 bases agree with TRBD1. Germline values: CDR1 SGHRS, CDR2 YFSETQ. The length of the CDR3 is 14 residues. Trimming removed 5 bases from V and 2 bases from J; junction bases left unmatched: 5. The CDR3 sequence: CASSPGTGTYEQYF. The CDR3 bases are TGCGCCAGCAGTCCCGGGACAGGGACCTACGAGCAGTACTTC.

The chain couples TRBV7-3 to TRBJ2-7; 8 positions match TRBD1. This CDR3 is built from 15 residues. Trimming removed 0 bases from V and 6 bases from J; junction bases left unmatched: 7. Germline CDR1 and CDR2: SGHTA and FQGTGA. The CDR3 DNA reads as TGTGCCAGCAGCTTAACCCTCGCAGGGGGCGGCGAGCAGTACTTC. It yields the protein CASSLTLAGGGEQYF.

The V gene is TRBV5-5, the J gene TRBJ1-4; TRBD1 agrees at 7 bases. Germline V gives CDR1 SGHKS, CDR2 YYEKEE (reference sequence). J gave up 6 bases and V 1 base, and 6 bases lay outside the gene matches. This CDR3 contains 15 residues. The CDR3 DNA follows: TGTGCCAGCAGCTTGTGGGGACAGCCAGATGAAAAACTGTTTTTT. Its translation is CASSLWGQPDEKLFF.